The clone carrying this TCR beta chain was recorded at least ten times. The sample comes from a study of metastatic and nonmetastatic thyroid tumors. Looking at the study overall: Peripheral blood and tumor or nodule samples from malignant and benign thyroid patients were compared.

Treatment of any kind had been given to no patient before thyroid surgery. The germline V gene has CDR1 SEHNR and CDR2 FQNEAQ (reference sequence). The CDR3 sequence is 15 residues long. J gave up 2 bases and V 5 bases, and 6 bases lay outside the gene matches. TCRdb reassembled clones from the PCR reads with MiXCR. The data hold tens of thousands of clones, with about 13% observed a single time. This chain links TRBV7-9 with TRBJ2-7, with 10 bases fitting TRBD2. Source material: blood. The origin of this receptor is a female donor with papillary thyroid cancer or a benign thyroid nodule (not recorded which). Some clones in this sample may be carry-over from other donors' samples. The CDR3 DNA reads as TGTGCCAGCAGCCACCGGACTAGCGGAGCCTACGAGCAGTACTTC. Its protein is CASSHRTSGAYEQYF.